The T cell receptor (beta chain) described here comes from a study of blood T cell repertoires in COVID-19. Across 24 US areas, participants ranged in age from roughly 18 to 89 years. Donors of Cohort 3 who recovered were those that had two negative PCRs, clearance, or symptom resolution. Original processing methods: Counts of nucleated cells, estimated from reference gene primer amplification, were obtained. Clones were sequenced by immunoSEQ multiplex PCR, and TCRdb holds only the in-frame ones, with some missing. Clonal size and the V and J genes are those of that table, whereas D and trimming came from the DNA. Of 250,000 to 350,000 clones listed, more than 80% were seen once; the top ten hold approximately 1.2%. This TCR came from a woman in her 30s who had recovered from COVID-19. Sequencing used PBMCs or T cells enriched from blood (not recorded which).

This CDR3 is CASSDWGGTSVYNEQFF. The CDR3 DNA follows: TGCGCCAGCAGTGATTGGGGGGGTACTAGCGTCTACAATGAGCAGTTCTTC. The genes are TRBV10-2 and TRBJ2-1, with 7 nucleotides matching TRBD2. V was pared by 3 bases and J by 3 bases, with 11 bases of the junction left unmatched. The CDR3 runs to 17 residues. The germline gives CDR1 WSHSY, CDR2 SAAADI.